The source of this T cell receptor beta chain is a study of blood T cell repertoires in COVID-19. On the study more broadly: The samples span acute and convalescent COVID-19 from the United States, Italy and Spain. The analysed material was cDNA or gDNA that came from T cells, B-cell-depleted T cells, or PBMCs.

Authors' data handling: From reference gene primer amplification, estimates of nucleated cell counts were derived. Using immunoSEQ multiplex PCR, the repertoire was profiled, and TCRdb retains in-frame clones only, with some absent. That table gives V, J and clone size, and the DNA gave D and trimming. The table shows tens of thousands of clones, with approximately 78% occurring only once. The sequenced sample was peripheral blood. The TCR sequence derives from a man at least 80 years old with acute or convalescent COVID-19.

This chain's CDR3 is CASSLPTGDGYTF. CDR3 nucleotides: TGTGCCAGCAGCCTGCCGACAGGGGATGGCTACACCTTC. The V call is TRBV7-9, the J call TRBJ1-2, with 8 positions matching TRBD1. Germline V CDR1 and CDR2: SEHNR, FQNEAQ (reference sequence). J was trimmed by 6 bases and V by 5 bases; bases with no gene match: 5. The CDR3 is 13 amino acids.